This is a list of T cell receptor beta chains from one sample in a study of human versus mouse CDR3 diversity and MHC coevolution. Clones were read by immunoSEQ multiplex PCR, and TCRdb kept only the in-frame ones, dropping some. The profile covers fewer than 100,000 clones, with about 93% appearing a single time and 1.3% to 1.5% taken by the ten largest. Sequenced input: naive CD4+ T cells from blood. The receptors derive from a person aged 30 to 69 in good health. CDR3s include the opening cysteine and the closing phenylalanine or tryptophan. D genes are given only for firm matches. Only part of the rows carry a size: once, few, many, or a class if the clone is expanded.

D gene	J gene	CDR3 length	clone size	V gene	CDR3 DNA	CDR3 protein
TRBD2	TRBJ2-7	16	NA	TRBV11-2	TGTGCCAGCAGCTTAGGCGGGAGCGGGAGGCCCTACGAGCAGTACTTC	CASSLGGSGRPYEQYF
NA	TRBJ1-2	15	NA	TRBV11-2	TGTGCCAGCAGCTTAGAACAGGCCTCTAACTATGGCTACACCTTC	CASSLEQASNYGYTF
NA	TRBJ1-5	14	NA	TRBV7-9	TGTGCCAGCAGCACCACGACAGGCCATCAGCCCCAGCATTTT	CASSTTTGHQPQHF
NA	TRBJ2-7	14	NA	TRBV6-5	TGTGCCAGCATTATGGACAGTTTTAGCTACGAGCAGTACTTC	CASIMDSFSYEQYF
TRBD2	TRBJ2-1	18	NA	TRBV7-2	TGTGCCAGCAGCTCCACAAAGCTAGCGGGGGGGAACTACAATGAGCAGTTCTTC	CASSSTKLAGGNYNEQFF
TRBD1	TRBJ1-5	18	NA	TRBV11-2	TGTGCCAGCAGCCCAGGTAATCGACAGGGGGTTAGCAATCAGCCCCAGCATTTT	CASSPGNRQGVSNQPQHF
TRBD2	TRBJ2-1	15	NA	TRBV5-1	TGCGCCAGCAGCTTGGAGCTAGCGGGCTACAATGAGCAGTTCTTC	CASSLELAGYNEQFF
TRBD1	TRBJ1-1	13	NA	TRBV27	TGTGCCAGCAGTGAAACAGGGGGTACTGAAGCTTTCTTT	CASSETGGTEAFF
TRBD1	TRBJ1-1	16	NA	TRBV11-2	TGTGCCAGCAGCTTGGGGATCGGGACAGGGTTAACTGAAGCTTTCTTT	CASSLGIGTGLTEAFF
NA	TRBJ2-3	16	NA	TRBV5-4	TGTGCCAGCAGCTTGAGGCTAGCAACTAGCACAGATACGCAGTATTTT	CASSLRLATSTDTQYF
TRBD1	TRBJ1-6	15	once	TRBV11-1	TGTGCCAGCAGCCACAACAGGGGATATAATTCACCCCTCCACTTT	CASSHNRGYNSPLHF
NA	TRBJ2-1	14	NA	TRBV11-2	TGTGCCAGCAGCTTAGAGAGTAATTACAATGAGCAGTTCTTC	CASSLESNYNEQFF
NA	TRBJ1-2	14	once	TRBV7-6	TGTGCCAGCAGCCCCGCCCCCCCAGGATATGGCTACACCTTC	CASSPAPPGYGYTF
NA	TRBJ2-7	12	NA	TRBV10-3	TGTGCCATCAGTGAAACAGTCTACGAGCAGTACTTC	CAISETVYEQYF
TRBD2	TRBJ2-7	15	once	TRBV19	TGTGCCAGTAGATCTTTAGCGGGAGGGGCCTACGAGCAGTACTTC	CASRSLAGGAYEQYF